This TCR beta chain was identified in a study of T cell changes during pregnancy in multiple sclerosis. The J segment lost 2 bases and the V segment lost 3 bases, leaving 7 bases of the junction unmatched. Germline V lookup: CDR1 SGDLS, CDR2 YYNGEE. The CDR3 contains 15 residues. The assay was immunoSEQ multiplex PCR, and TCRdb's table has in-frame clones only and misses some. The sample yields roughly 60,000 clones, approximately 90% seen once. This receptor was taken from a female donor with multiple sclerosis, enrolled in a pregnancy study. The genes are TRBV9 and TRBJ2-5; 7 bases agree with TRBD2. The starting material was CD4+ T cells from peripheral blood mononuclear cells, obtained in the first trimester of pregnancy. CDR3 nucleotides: TGTGCCAGCAGCGATACTAGCGCCCCACAAGAGACCCAGTACTTC. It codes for CASSDTSAPQETQYF.